Shown below are 19 T cell receptor beta chains from a single sample sequenced in a study of human CD8 memory T cell subsets. UMI-labeled 5' RACE produced the TCR beta libraries. TCRdb re-analyzed the 5' RACE reads; it lists each CDR3 protein once, without DNA. In total, the table holds about 7,000 distinct CDR3 sequences. The sample consisted of CD8+ stem-like memory T cells (TSCM and TCM) sorted from PBMCs. Regarding subset: stem-like memory CD8 T cells (TSTEM), CCR7+ PD-1- TIGIT-. Receptor source: a human donor in good health.

This chain uses TRBV12-3 or TRBV12-4 with TRBJ2-1; TCRdb selects TRBD1, and the lack of DNA leaves this call unchecked. This CDR3 has 16 amino acids. The CDR3 loop is CASSLGQGIVYNEQFF.

This rearrangement joins TRBV7-2 to TRBJ2-7; absent DNA, TCRdb's TRBD1 call cannot be checked. This CDR3 has 13 residues. Germline V gives CDR1 SGHTA, CDR2 FQGNSA. The CDR3 loop reads CASSSDRGYEQYF.

This clonotype is identified as medium-sized (0.01 to 0.1%) from frequency. This rearrangement joins TRBV28 to TRBJ2-7. Looked up from germline, CDR1 is MDHEN and CDR2 is SYDVKM. The CDR3 runs to 14 residues. The CDR3 is CASSFLATTYEQYF.

Measured by frequency, this clonotype is medium-sized. This chain joins TRBV29-1 and TRBJ2-2. This CDR3 contains 11 residues. From germline, CDR1 is SQVTM and CDR2 ANQGSEA. CDR3 sequence reads: CSVGDSGELFF.

This sequence joins TRBV5-1 and TRBJ1-1; the TCRdb D gene call, TRBD1, has no DNA to confirm it. CDR1 and CDR2 (germline): SGHRS, YFSETQ. The CDR3 extends over 16 amino acids. The CDR3 sequence is CASSYAGTLMNTEAFF.

This rearrangement joins TRBV20-1 to TRBJ2-7; TCRdb's assignment of TRBD2 cannot be checked, as there is no DNA. CDR1 and CDR2 (germline): DFQATT, SNEGSKA (reference sequence). CDR3 length equals 15 residues. The CDR3 sequence: CSASSRAGFFYEQYF.

The rearrangement links TRBV28 to TRBJ2-1; TCRdb selects TRBD2, and the lack of DNA leaves this call unchecked. Germline V gene sequence: CDR1 MDHEN, CDR2 SYDVKM. The CDR3 sequence is 15 residues long. The CDR3 reads CASSPRAVLNNEQFF. Looking up the rest from reference TRBV28 and TRBJ2-1 gives the full variable domain: DVKVTQSSRYLVKRTGEKVFLECVQDMDHENMFWYRQDPGLGLRLIYFSYDVKMKEKGDIPEGYSVSREKKERFSLILESASTNQTSMYLCASSPRAVLNNEQFFGPGTRLTVL.

V is TRBV12-3 or TRBV12-4 and J is TRBJ1-2; the D call from TCRdb, TRBD1, cannot be confirmed without DNA. This CDR3 is 14 amino acids long. This chain's CDR3 is CASSLAGGGEGYTF.

The chain joins TRBV7-9 to TRBJ2-1. Germline V lookup: CDR1 SEHNR, CDR2 FQNEAQ (reference sequence). The CDR3 runs to 16 residues. The chain's CDR3 is CASSLDGGSSYNEQFF.

The CDR3 here is CASSYSVNTEAFF. The chain joins TRBV5-1 to TRBJ1-1. This CDR3 contains 13 residues. Germline lookup yields CDR1 SGHRS and CDR2 YFSETQ.

The chain recombines TRBV20-1 with TRBJ2-5; the D gene TCRdb calls, TRBD2, cannot be checked with no DNA. The CDR3 contains 13 residues. Germline V CDR1 and CDR2: DFQATT, SNEGSKA (reference sequence). The CDR3 protein is CSASSSGQETQYF.

The chain carries TRBV5-1 and TRBJ2-7; TCRdb's D call of TRBD1 is untestable without DNA. CDR3 length: 16 amino acids. Per the germline V gene, CDR1 is SGHRS and CDR2 is YFSETQ. The CDR3 reads CASSFGGTGLSYEQYF.

This clonotype is identified as medium-sized (0.01 to 0.1%) from frequency. The V call is TRBV5-5, the J call TRBJ2-2. Germline values: CDR1 SGHKS, CDR2 YYEKEE (reference sequence). The length of the CDR3 is 15 residues. CDR3 sequence reads: CASSSGRVITGELFF.

V usage is TRBV19 and J usage is TRBJ2-7. CDR1 is LNHDA and CDR2 is SQIVND in the germline V gene (reference sequence). The CDR3 is made up of 11 amino acids. CDR3 in amino acids: CASSTDGEQYF.

The rearrangement joins TRBV5-6 to TRBJ1-1; TCRdb's D gene call, TRBD1, goes unchecked for lack of DNA. Per germline, CDR1 SGHDT and CDR2 YYEEEE. CDR3 length: 17 amino acids. The CDR3 loop reads CASSLGIRDRLNTEAFF.

The gene calls are TRBV29-1 and TRBJ2-7; without DNA, the TCRdb call of TRBD1 cannot be checked. The germline gives CDR1 SQVTM, CDR2 ANQGSEA. CDR3 length: 11 amino acids. CDR3 loop: CSVGDGNEQYF.

This sequence joins TRBV2 and TRBJ1-5; checking the TCRdb D call of TRBD1 is not possible without DNA. Per the germline V gene, CDR1 is SNHLY and CDR2 is FYNNEI. The CDR3 runs to 15 residues. The CDR3 sequence is CASSWVQGNNQPQHF.

This sequence joins TRBV7-6 and TRBJ2-2. This CDR3 comprises 11 residues. Germline V lookup: CDR1 SGHVS, CDR2 FNYEAQ. This chain's CDR3 is CASSLPGELFF.

The rearrangement joins TRBV28 to TRBJ2-1; as DNA is missing, the TRBD2 call by TCRdb cannot be tested. This CDR3 contains 16 residues. Germline V gene lookup returns CDR1 MDHEN and CDR2 SYDVKM. The CDR3 here is CASTSYKSGANNEQFF.